This TCR beta chain was sequenced in a study of radiation and T cells in renal cell carcinoma. Overall study: Nephrectomy followed 15 Gy stereotactic body radiation by 4 weeks.

The time point here: baseline pretreatment blood. Treatment noted: 15 Gy SBRT to primary tumor, nephrectomy 4 weeks later. This renal cell carcinoma was of the clear cell type. This CDR3 has 16 amino acids. Trimming cost V 2 bases and J 3 bases, with 14 bases left between them. Per germline, CDR1 SGDLS and CDR2 YYNGEE. Here immunoSEQ multiplex PCR was the method, and the copy in TCRdb shows in-frame clones only, minus some. The table includes about 130,000 clones, roughly 80% detected once. The source was blood, collected from a patient whose treatment included radiotherapy and nephrectomy. J is TRBJ2-2 and V is TRBV9; D is perhaps TRBD1 or TRBD2 (5 bases each). The clonotype comes from a woman aged 55-70 years with renal cell carcinoma. Here the CDR3 DNA reads TGTGCCAGCAGCGTTTATGACGGGGCCCACACCGGGGAGCTGTTTTTT. Translating it yields CASSVYDGAHTGELFF.